A single sample is the source of the 7 T cell receptor beta chains below, sequenced in a study of T cell responses to AZD1222 COVID-19 vaccine. Clones were sequenced by immunoSEQ multiplex PCR, and TCRdb holds only the in-frame ones, with some missing. The sample comprises about 170,000 clones, 93% of which are singletons, and 3.9% rests with the top ten. The sample in question was peripheral blood, obtained on day 0 of AZD1222 vaccination. The receptor set was obtained from an adult in good health.

CDR3 sequence reads: CASSRSGPTHTEAFF. The CDR3 DNA follows: TGTGCCAGCAGTCGGTCGGGCCCCACGCACACTGAAGCTTTCTTT. The V and J genes are TRBV6-5 and TRBJ1-1; D gene uncertain. V was clipped by 5 bases and J by 3 bases, with 16 bases between them. There are 15 residues in the CDR3. The germline V gene encodes CDR1 MNHEY and CDR2 SVGAGI.

The chain links TRBV15 to TRBJ1-2; D gene ambiguous. The CDR3 runs 14 residues. Germline assignment: CDR1 LNHNV and CDR2 YYDKDF (reference sequence). V was pared by 0 bases and J by 3 bases, with 8 bases between. This CDR3 reads CATSRDRFDYGYTF. In DNA, the CDR3 is TGTGCCACCAGCAGAGATAGATTCGACTATGGCTACACCTTC.

The chain combines TRBV6-6 with TRBJ1-3, with D possibly being TRBD1 (6 bases). Germline V gene lookup returns CDR1 MNHNY and CDR2 SVGAGI (reference sequence). CDR3 length: 16 amino acids. Trimming shortened V by 4 bases and J by 4 bases, and 17 bases separated the two germline ends. CDR3 nucleotides: TGTGCCAGCAGTTTTACATCCACAGGGAAAGGAAACACCATATATTTT. Translation: CASSFTSTGKGNTIYF.

The CDR3 nucleotides are TGTGCCATCAGTGAGTCCGGGGGCGAGCAGTACTTC. This encodes CAISESGGEQYF. V usage is TRBV10-3 and J usage is TRBJ2-7; weak D call: TRBD2 (6 bases). The germline V gene encodes CDR1 ENHRY and CDR2 SYGVKD. V lost 0 bases and J lost 6, with 6 bases in between. The CDR3 consists of 12 residues.

The V and J genes are TRBV11-2 and TRBJ1-1; no clear D. Per germline, CDR1 SGHAT and CDR2 FQNNGV. Trimming pared 5 bases from V and 5 bases from J, leaving 18 bases between. This CDR3 has 15 residues. CDR3 amino acids: CASSLIHNRRTEAFF. As DNA, the CDR3 is TGTGCCAGCAGCCTTATTCACAATAGAAGGACTGAAGCTTTCTTT.

The rearrangement links TRBV7-2 to TRBJ2-5; D possibly matches TRBD1 or TRBD2 (5 bases each). The germline CDR1 and CDR2 sequences are SGHTA and FQGNSA. Trimming shortened V by 2 bases and J by 3 bases, and 16 bases separated the two germline ends. CDR3 length: 16 amino acids. The CDR3 here is CASSLTFRGAEETQYF. In nucleotides, the CDR3 is TGTGCCAGCAGCTTAACGTTTCGAGGGGCTGAAGAGACCCAGTACTTC.

The chain employs TRBV2 and TRBJ2-5; 9 bases are a match to TRBD1. Germline CDR1 is SNHLY and CDR2 is FYNNEI. There are 14 residues in the CDR3. Unmatched junction bases numbered 7, after V lost 6 bases and J lost 5 bases. In nucleotides, the CDR3 is TGTGCCAGCAGGAGGACAGGGGCGTTGGAGACCCAGTACTTC. This sequence encodes CASRRTGALETQYF.